The T cell receptor beta chain described here comes from a study of T cell responses to AZD1222 COVID-19 vaccine (dated by TCRdb to the early 2020s). Study-wide context: A total of 233 trial participants underwent TCR sequencing, of whom 200 to 220 received two doses of AZD1222 and some 25 received two doses of the MenACWY control vaccine. Enrollment into the trials was organized by age into subgroups of 18-55, 56-69 and 70-plus years, and those subgroups contained roughly 160, 29 and 62 TCR-sequenced participants, respectively. On the study overall, not on this receptor specifically: Participants were mostly white British, with more females than males. The authors suggested clonal diversity may have been underestimated. Reportedly, close to half of the unique spike-specific TCRs recognized epitopes lying outside the regions that are mutated in the B.1.351 and B.1.1.7 variants. Conclusions about previously exposed vaccinees are limited, since just a handful of AZD1222 recipients were seropositive for SARS-CoV-2 at baseline. After two AZD1222 doses, spike-specific TCR breadth and depth were significantly higher than at day 0 and than in MenACWY recipients. Because no day 14 peak-response samples were available, the repertoires could be characterized only after the peak T cell response. CD4 TCRs associated with the vaccine covered the entire spike protein, and the dominant responses were in regions 160-218 and 743-854. The 56-69-year group was small, and its depth increase did not reach significance, likely because of low power.

The time point label, read with the paper, signifies: about 28 days (+/-7) after the second vaccine dose. Per the publication, the treatment or condition label means: meningococcal conjugate vaccine given as trial control. Vaccinee samples were obtained from the UK trials COV001 and COV002, which included a single-blind randomized controlled phase 2/3 trial of AZD1222 (ChAdOx1 nCoV-19) in healthy adults. For TCRbeta chain sequencing, PBMC samples were collected from trial participants at day 0 and at day 28 after the second dose. The CDR3 regions of human TCRbeta chains were analyzed by immunosequencing. In the source study's methods: TCRs in the repertoires were matched against a reference library of SARS-CoV-2-specific TCRs that had been generated with the MIRA antigen-specificity platform. Breadth meant the fraction of unique TCRs that were SARS-CoV-2-associated, whereas depth meant the fraction of total T cells that were SARS-CoV-2-associated. Using the MIRA data, every spike-specific TCR was mapped to the spike region that the TCR reacted to and assigned to either a CD4 or a CD8 class. Log10-transformed breadth and depth values were compared by one-way ANOVA with Sidak's multiple comparisons tests. This immuneACCESS table, as held by TCRdb, lists in-frame sequences with V and J called but not all clones. Of the missing ones, under half trace to an unresolved V gene in checked studies; the others have no known cause. V, J and clone size are taken as reported in that table, and D and trimming were inferred from the DNA itself. Within this sample are fewer than 200,000 clones, with around nine tenths of them counted one time only. Of the sample, approximately 4% falls within the top ten clones.

Regarding this clone: There is no known antigen for this receptor. Qualities for individual bases were not recorded, and no much larger clone is one base off.

The TCR comes from an adult who received the MenACWY meningococcal vaccine as a control. The sample consisted of peripheral blood, taken 28 days after the second dose of the MenACWY control vaccine.

The nucleotide sequence is given as TGTGCCATCAGTTCGGGACTAGCGATTGAGCAGTTCTTC. Its protein reads: CAISSGLAIEQFF. This sequence uses TRBV10-3 and TRBJ2-1; TRBD2 lines up with 10 middle nucleotides. In the germline V gene, CDR1 corresponds to ENHRY and CDR2 to SYGVKD. The CDR3 measures 13 amino acids from cysteine to phenylalanine. The only DNA kept is the CDR3, 39 bases in frame from the first base. V lost 5 bases and J lost 9 bases, and the count of bases not matched to a germline gene is 4.